This T cell receptor beta chain was identified in a study of blood T cell repertoires in COVID-19. Study-level background: The United States, Italy and Spain provided the acute and convalescent COVID-19 samples.

Per the original methods: Amplification with reference gene primers provided the estimates of nucleated cell counts. Method: immunoSEQ multiplex PCR; TCRdb's copy keeps in-frame clones and lacks some. The V and J calls and clone size were taken over from that table, and D and trimming were inferred from the DNA. The repertoire has about 110,000 clones, 75% to 95% of them found once; the top ten carry over 1%. The specimen was peripheral blood. The source of this sequence is a woman aged 25-40 years with acute or convalescent COVID-19.

Written as DNA, the CDR3 is TGTGCCACCAGCAGAGATCAGGGGCCTAATGAAAAACTGTTTTTT. Translation gives CATSRDQGPNEKLFF. The rearrangement joins TRBV15 to TRBJ1-4, with D perhaps TRBD1 (6 bases). The V end lost 0 bases, the J end lost 3 bases, and 8 bases lay between the germline ends. Looked up from germline, CDR1 is LNHNV and CDR2 is YYDKDF (reference sequence). The CDR3 runs to 15 residues.